This is a list of T cell receptor beta chains from one sample in a study of blood T cell repertoires in COVID-19. The repertoire was sequenced with immunoSEQ multiplex PCR; TCRdb's copy has only in-frame clones and lacks some. The data contain about 120,000 clones, 85% to 90% of them singletons. The specimen sequenced was peripheral blood. The receptors were sampled from a man aged 65 to 85 with active or convalescent COVID-19. CDR3s include the opening cysteine and the closing phenylalanine or tryptophan. D genes are given only for firm matches. Size tells how often a clone was seen (once, few, many) or the class of an expanded clone, and some rows leave it out.

len,abundance,v_gene,j_gene,d_gene,CDR3aa,CDR3nt
14,-,TRBV5-1,TRBJ1-2,-,CASSHFDRNYGYTF,TGCGCCAGCAGCCATTTCGACAGGAACTATGGCTACACCTTC
14,-,TRBV10-3,TRBJ1-3,-,CATLQGSSGNTIYF,TGTGCCACACTACAGGGTAGCTCTGGAAACACCATATATTTT
13,-,TRBV19,TRBJ2-1,-,CASSGLAGNEQFF,TGTGCCAGTAGTGGGCTGGCGGGCAATGAGCAGTTCTTC
15,-,TRBV7-2,TRBJ2-1,TRBD2,CASSPRGGLLGEQFF,TGTGCCAGCAGCCCTCGGGGGGGGCTTTTAGGTGAGCAGTTCTTC
19,-,TRBV11-2,TRBJ2-3,TRBD2,CASSLELGLAGSGTDTQYF,TGTGCCAGCAGCTTAGAGTTGGGACTAGCGGGGTCCGGCACAGATACGCAGTATTTT
15,-,TRBV11-3,TRBJ2-5,TRBD2,CASSLDAGGQETQYF,TGTGCCAGCAGCTTAGATGCGGGAGGACAAGAGACCCAGTACTTC
17,once,TRBV5-1,TRBJ2-7,-,CASSSRYTSGYSYEQYF,TGCGCCAGTTCTAGCCGTTACACGAGCGGGTACTCCTACGAGCAGTACTTC
15,once,TRBV9,TRBJ2-2,TRBD2,CASSAGLVNTGELFF,TGTGCCAGCAGCGCGGGACTAGTAAACACCGGGGAGCTGTTTTTT
17,-,TRBV7-2,TRBJ1-2,TRBD1,CASSLRMGQGTNYGYTF,TGTGCCAGCAGCTTGAGGATGGGACAGGGTACAAACTATGGCTACACCTTC
16,-,TRBV3-1/TRBV3-2,TRBJ1-3,-,CASSQERVVSGNTIYF,TGTGCCAGCAGCCAAGAACGGGTCGTCTCTGGAAACACCATATATTTT
14,-,TRBV4-2,TRBJ1-5,-,CASSHQGSNQPQHF,TGTGCCAGCAGCCATCAGGGTAGCAATCAGCCCCAGCATTTT
16,once,TRBV10-3,TRBJ2-3,TRBD2,CAISEGGTTLTDTQYF,TGTGCCATCAGTGAGGGCGGGACTACCCTCACAGATACGCAGTATTTT
15,-,TRBV28,TRBJ2-1,-,CASSWGDVSYNEQFF,TGTGCCAGCAGTTGGGGGGACGTCTCCTACAATGAGCAGTTCTTC
17,-,TRBV4-1,TRBJ1-4,-,CASSQDKERSAGEKLFF,TGCGCCAGCAGCCAAGATAAGGAGCGGAGCGCGGGCGAAAAACTGTTTTTT
13,-,TRBV7-9,TRBJ1-4,TRBD1,CASSPYRGEKLFF,TGTGCCAGCAGCCCCTACAGGGGGGAAAAACTGTTTTTT
14,-,TRBV3-1/TRBV3-2,TRBJ1-2,-,CASSQDTGPYGYTF,TGTGCCAGCAGCCAAGATACAGGGCCCTATGGCTACACCTTC
13,-,TRBV15,TRBJ1-3,-,CATSREFGNTIYF,TGTGCCACCAGCAGGGAGTTTGGAAACACCATATATTTT
15,few,TRBV6-5,TRBJ2-1,TRBD1,CASSRDRANPNEQFF,TGTGCCAGCAGCAGGGACAGGGCAAATCCCAATGAGCAGTTCTTC
12,-,TRBV28,TRBJ1-5,-,CAAQVSNQPQHF,TGTGCAGCACAGGTGAGCAATCAGCCCCAGCATTTT
13,-,TRBV13,TRBJ1-1,TRBD1,CASSFRGVTEAFF,TGTGCCAGCAGCTTCAGGGGGGTCACTGAAGCTTTCTTT
14,-,TRBV27,TRBJ1-4,-,CASRGVATNEKLFF,TGTGCCTCCCGGGGGGTTGCAACTAATGAAAAACTGTTTTTT
16,-,TRBV5-1,TRBJ2-1,-,CASSLVGSGSYNEQFF,TGCGCCAGCAGCTTGGTGGGTAGCGGCTCCTACAATGAGCAGTTCTTC
12,few,TRBV7-6,TRBJ1-3,-,CASSLSGNTIYF,TGTGCCAGCAGCCTCTCTGGAAACACCATATATTTT
13,-,TRBV27,TRBJ2-1,-,CASSLKERDEQFF,TGTGCCAGCAGTTTAAAGGAGAGGGATGAGCAGTTCTTC
13,-,TRBV28,TRBJ2-3,-,CASSPRLEDTQYF,TGTGCCAGCAGTCCGCGACTGGAAGATACGCAGTATTTT
14,-,TRBV28,TRBJ1-5,-,CASTLRDMLKPQHF,TGTGCCAGCACCTTAAGGGACATGCTTAAGCCCCAGCATTTT
14,-,TRBV30,TRBJ1-5,-,CAWNGGALNQPQHF,TGTGCCTGGAACGGTGGAGCCCTCAATCAGCCCCAGCATTTT
13,-,TRBV5-1,TRBJ2-3,-,CASSLNREDTQYF,TGCGCCAGCAGCTTAAACAGGGAAGATACGCAGTATTTT
15,-,TRBV18,TRBJ1-1,-,CASSPMDGGSTEAFF,TGTGCCAGCTCACCAATGGACGGGGGTTCGACTGAAGCTTTCTTT
13,-,TRBV3-1/TRBV3-2,TRBJ2-5,-,CASSRGAQETQYF,TGTGCCAGCAGCCGGGGAGCGCAAGAGACCCAGTACTTC
14,-,TRBV19,TRBJ1-4,-,CATQTGSGFGKLFF,TGTGCCACGCAAACAGGGTCAGGGTTCGGGAAACTGTTTTTT
14,few,TRBV5-5,TRBJ1-2,TRBD1,CASRVGQSNYGYTF,TGTGCCAGCAGAGTGGGACAGTCTAACTATGGCTACACCTTC
15,-,TRBV19,TRBJ2-7,-,CASSIDLGFTYEQYF,TGTGCCAGTAGTATAGATCTCGGGTTCACCTACGAGCAGTACTTC
15,-,TRBV3-1/TRBV3-2,TRBJ2-7,TRBD2,CASSQGGLAGGEQYF,TGTGCCAGCAGCCAGGGCGGACTAGCGGGAGGCGAGCAGTACTTC
15,-,TRBV28,TRBJ1-2,-,CASSGAGVPYYGYTF,TGTGCCAGCAGTGGGGCAGGGGTACCTTACTATGGCTACACCTTC
18,-,TRBV5-1,TRBJ2-3,TRBD2,CASSFNPKTSGGTDTQYF,TGCGCCAGCAGCTTTAACCCCAAAACTAGCGGGGGCACAGATACGCAGTATTTT
14,-,TRBV6-6,TRBJ2-2,-,CASIRVGKAGELFF,TGTGCCAGCATCCGGGTCGGGAAGGCCGGGGAGCTGTTTTTT
15,-,TRBV7-2,TRBJ1-4,-,CASSPHGAADEKLFF,TGTGCCAGCAGCCCCCATGGGGCTGCGGATGAAAAACTGTTTTTT
15,-,TRBV7-9,TRBJ2-5,-,CASTRGQGIMETQYF,TGTGCCAGCACCCGAGGGCAGGGGATAATGGAGACCCAGTACTTC
16,-,TRBV10-3,TRBJ2-5,TRBD2,CAISASGNPSQETQYF,TGTGCCATCAGCGCTAGCGGGAACCCCTCCCAAGAGACCCAGTACTTC
13,-,TRBV12-3/TRBV12-4,TRBJ2-7,-,CASSWDTAYEQYF,TGTGCCAGCAGTTGGGACACAGCCTACGAGCAGTACTTC
15,-,TRBV2,TRBJ2-7,-,CASSESEPSSWEQYF,TGTGCCAGCAGTGAGTCCGAGCCCTCTTCTTGGGAGCAGTACTTC
15,-,TRBV2,TRBJ2-5,-,CASRNLGLRGETQYF,TGTGCCAGCAGGAACCTCGGACTACGGGGAGAGACCCAGTACTTC
16,-,TRBV3-1/TRBV3-2,TRBJ1-6,TRBD1,CASSEGWDRGNSPLHF,TGTGCCAGCAGCGAGGGTTGGGACAGGGGCAATTCACCCCTCCACTTT
15,-,TRBV9,TRBJ2-7,-,CASSVGSGSSYEQYF,TGTGCCAGCAGCGTAGGTAGCGGAAGCTCCTACGAGCAGTACTTC